What follows are 25 T cell receptor beta chains derived from one specimen sequenced in a study of T-cell memory formation after mild COVID-19. MiXCR was run by TCRdb on the 5' RACE reads, yielding one entry per CDR3 protein. The sample comprises about 290,000 distinct CDR3 sequences, about a sixth of which are singletons, and 23% rests with the top ten. Sequenced material: PBMCs or a T cell subset sorted from them (not recorded which). Source of these receptors: a man aged 18 to 29 who had mild COVID-19 (a few samples of this study predate the infection). Cell type and time point are not known.

The J gene is TRBJ2-1, the V gene TRBV2; D is unresolved. The CDR3 length is 13 residues. Germline V gene data show CDR1 as SNHLY and CDR2 as FYNNEI. Trimming took 4 bases from V and 6 from J, leaving 10 bases between them. CDR3 DNA: TGTGCCAGCAGTGGGCCAAAACGCAATGAGCAGTTCTTC. Translation gives CASSGPKRNEQFF. The full variable domain, rest sourced from reference TRBV2 and TRBJ2-1, is EPEVTQTPSHQVTQMGQEVILRCVPISNHLYFYWYRQILGQKVEFLVSFYNNEISEKSEIFDDQFSVERPDGSNFTLKIRSTKLEDSAMYFCASSGPKRNEQFFGPGTRLTVL.

The chain uses TRBV28 and TRBJ2-7, with a tentative D call TRBD1 (6 bases). Trimming stripped 7 bases from V and 2 bases from J, with 12 bases between. This CDR3 contains 13 residues. Germline values: CDR1 MDHEN, CDR2 SYDVKM. CDR3 amino acids: CASTQQGAYEQYV. The CDR3 DNA is TGTGCCAGCACCCAACAGGGCGCCTACGAGCAGTACGTC.

In its sample, this clonotype was seen a few times. The chain combines TRBV7-2 with TRBJ2-5; D not certain. The V and J ends lost 5 bases and 5 bases respectively, with 12 bases between them. The CDR3 is made up of 13 amino acids. The germline V gene encodes CDR1 SGHTA and CDR2 FQGNSA. The CDR3 protein is CASSASTFETQYF. The CDR3 bases are TGTGCCAGCAGCGCATCAACTTTCGAGACCCAGTACTTC.

This clonotype was seen a few times. Here the CDR3 DNA reads TGTGCCAGCAGCTTAGAGGGCAGGGATAATTCACCCCTCCACTTT. This translates into CASSLEGRDNSPLHF. J is TRBJ1-6 and V is TRBV7-9, with D tentatively TRBD1 (5 bases). Trimming removed 1 base at V and 5 bases at J, with 9 bases between. CDR3 length equals 15 residues. Germline values: CDR1 SEHNR, CDR2 FQNEAQ (reference sequence).

The chain couples TRBV7-9 to TRBJ1-5; D gene ambiguous. The CDR3 extends over 13 amino acids. Germline values: CDR1 SEHNR, CDR2 FQNEAQ (reference sequence). Trimming took 4 bases from V and 8 from J, leaving 12 bases between them. The CDR3 coding sequence is TGTGCCAGCAGCTCCCGTCGGGGTGAGCCCCAGCATTTT. Its translation: CASSSRRGEPQHF.

The chain joins TRBV7-9 to TRBJ2-1, with D possibly being TRBD1 (6 bases). V lost 7 bases and J lost 0, with 10 bases in between. CDR3 size: 14 residues. Looked up from germline, CDR1 is SEHNR and CDR2 is FQNEAQ (reference sequence). The CDR3 spells CASNPDSSYNEQFF. CDR3 DNA sequence: TGTGCCAGCAACCCGGACAGCTCCTACAATGAGCAGTTCTTC. Variable domain in full (rest from reference TRBV7-9 and TRBJ2-1): DTGVSQNPRHKITKRGQNVTFRCDPISEHNRLYWYRQTLGQGPEFLTYFQNEAQLEKSRLLSDRFSAERPKGSFSTLEIQRTEQGDSAMYLCASNPDSSYNEQFFGPGTRLTVL.

As DNA, the CDR3 is TGCAGTGCTTTCCAGGACAGTGAAGAGACCCAGTACTTC. Translation gives CSAFQDSEETQYF. This sequence joins TRBV20-1 and TRBJ2-5, with D perhaps TRBD1 (6 bases). The length of the CDR3 is 13 residues. Germline V lookup: CDR1 DFQATT, CDR2 SNEGSKA (reference sequence). Trimming shortened V by 5 bases and J by 3 bases, and 13 bases separated the two germline ends.

The chain carries TRBV5-1 and TRBJ1-1, with a tentative D call TRBD1 (5 bases). Trimming took off 1 base at V and 4 bases at J, with 11 bases between the two ends. The CDR3 consists of 14 residues. Per the germline V gene, CDR1 is SGHRS and CDR2 is YFSETQ. The CDR3 reads CASSLSGGFTEAFF. The CDR3 DNA reads as TGCGCCAGCAGCTTGTCGGGGGGGTTCACTGAAGCTTTCTTT.

This clonotype was counted ten times or more. The gene calls are TRBV20-1 and TRBJ2-5, with 9 positions matching TRBD2. With 0 bases clipped from V and 3 bases from J, the junction kept 5 bases outside the gene matches. The CDR3 is 15 residues long. Germline-derived CDR1 and CDR2 are DFQATT and SNEGSKA (reference sequence). The DNA of the CDR3 is TGCAGTGCTAGAGATTTGCGACTAGCGGAAGAGACCCAGTACTTC. It codes for CSARDLRLAEETQYF.

This clonotype was seen more than once but under ten times. The chain recombines TRBV2 with TRBJ1-5; no reliable D call. CDR3 length: 13 amino acids. Germline CDR1 reads SNHLY; CDR2 reads FYNNEI. V lost 1 base to trimming and J lost 5 bases, with 6 bases between them. This CDR3 reads CASSEGPDQPQHF. The CDR3 DNA reads TGTGCCAGCAGTGAAGGCCCAGATCAGCCCCAGCATTTT.

This clonotype was seen more than once but under ten times. CDR3 sequence (DNA): TGTGCCAGCAGCTTCGGACAGGGAAAGCAGTATTTT. The encoded protein is CASSFGQGKQYF. This sequence joins TRBV11-2 and TRBJ2-3; 8 positions match TRBD1. J gave up 11 bases and V 3 bases, and 4 bases lay outside the gene matches. The germline gives CDR1 SGHAT, CDR2 FQNNGV. CDR3 length: 12 residues.

This clonotype came up a few times. This chain links TRBV6-5 with TRBJ2-4; D ambiguous. There are 11 residues in the CDR3. CDR1 and CDR2 (germline): MNHEY, SVGAGI. V lost 2 bases, J lost 8 bases, and 4 bases lay in between. CDR3 in DNA: TGTGCCAGCAGTTACGGTGACATTCAGTACTTC. Its protein is CASSYGDIQYF.

The gene calls are TRBV4-2 and TRBJ2-5; no reliable D call. V shed 0 bases and J shed 3 bases, with 8 bases lying between them. Looked up from germline, CDR1 is LGHNA and CDR2 is YNFKEQ. The CDR3 sequence is 14 residues long. The DNA of the CDR3 is TGTGCCAGCAGCCAAGATCTCGCGGAAGAGACCCAGTACTTC. Protein: CASSQDLAEETQYF.

This clonotype was found many times. The rearrangement joins TRBV15 to TRBJ2-5; D uncertain. With 0 bases removed from V and 5 bases from J, the gap between germline ends came to 4 bases. The length of the CDR3 is 12 residues. Germline assignment: CDR1 LNHNV and CDR2 YYDKDF (reference sequence). DNA for the CDR3: TGTGCCACCAGCAGAGATGCGGAGACCCAGTACTTC. Its protein is CATSRDAETQYF.

This clonotype was observed at least ten times. The V call is TRBV2, the J call TRBJ1-5; no clear D gene. This CDR3 comprises 13 residues. V was trimmed by 7 bases and J by 5 bases, leaving 12 bases between them. From germline, CDR1 is SNHLY and CDR2 FYNNEI. CDR3 nucleotide sequence: TGTGCCAGCACCCTTGAAACGGATCAGCCCCAGCATTTT. Translating gives CASTLETDQPQHF.

This clonotype was seen many times. This chain uses TRBV20-1 with TRBJ1-6; D ambiguous. The V gene's germline CDR1 is DFQATT and CDR2 SNEGSKA (reference sequence). V was shortened by 0 bases and J by 10 bases, with 7 bases between the two germline ends. CDR3 length: 12 residues. The CDR3 DNA reads TGCAGTGCTAGAGATCGTGGCTCACCCCTCCACTTT. It yields the protein CSARDRGSPLHF.

The rearrangement links TRBV6-2 or TRBV6-3 to TRBJ2-2; 8 bases match TRBD1. Unmatched junction bases numbered 3, after V lost 6 bases and J lost 0 bases. Germline values: CDR1 MNHEY, CDR2 SVGEGT. The CDR3 contains 15 residues. Here the CDR3 reads CASRPGQANTGELFF. CDR3 nucleotides: TGTGCCAGCAGGCCGGGACAGGCGAACACCGGGGAGCTGTTTTTT.

In its sample, this clonotype was seen a few times. The chain couples TRBV29-1 to TRBJ1-1; tentatively, D is TRBD1 (5 bases). Germline V gene sequence: CDR1 SQVTM, CDR2 ANQGSEA. The CDR3 runs 12 residues. V lost 6 bases, J lost 3 bases, and 11 bases lay in between. The CDR3 DNA sequence: TGCAGCGTCAATTGGGGGGACACTGAAGCTTTCTTT. Translating gives CSVNWGDTEAFF.

This clonotype was seen more than once but under ten times. V is TRBV29-1 and J is TRBJ1-1, with a tentative D call TRBD1 (5 bases). Germline CDR1 and CDR2: SQVTM and ANQGSEA. V was shortened by 7 bases and J by 5 bases, with 14 bases between the two germline ends. CDR3 length equals 12 residues. The CDR3 DNA is TGCAGCGATCGGACTCAGGGTACTGAAGCTTTCTTT. It is translated as CSDRTQGTEAFF.

This clonotype has only a few counts. The rearrangement joins TRBV2 to TRBJ2-7; 8 bases match TRBD1. CDR1 and CDR2 from the germline V gene are SNHLY and FYNNEI. This CDR3 is 15 amino acids long. V shed 5 bases and J 2 bases; nucleotides not matched to a gene: 8. CDR3 in amino acids: CASSSLGTGAYEQYV. CDR3 bases: TGTGCCAGCAGTAGCCTCGGGACAGGTGCCTACGAGCAGTACGTC.

CDR3 coding DNA: TGTGCCAGCAGTAGGGACGGAAAAAACATTCAGTACTTC. Its protein is CASSRDGKNIQYF. V usage is TRBV6-5 and J usage is TRBJ2-4; the D call may be TRBD1 or TRBD2 (5 bases each). Germline loops: CDR1 MNHEY, CDR2 SVGAGI. This CDR3 spans 13 amino acids. The V end was cut by 5 bases, the J end by 4 bases, with 9 bases between.

This clonotype appeared a few times. The chain links TRBV7-9 to TRBJ2-1; 11 bases map to TRBD2. Germline CDR1 is SEHNR and CDR2 is FQNEAQ (reference sequence). Losses at the gene ends were 6 bases for V and 2 bases for J; bases not matched to a gene: 6. CDR3 size: 16 residues. The CDR3 coding sequence is TGTGCCAGCAGGTCACCGGGACTAGCGGCCTACAATGAGCAGTTCTTC. Translated: CASRSPGLAAYNEQFF.

Only a few counts were recorded for this clonotype. The chain couples TRBV20-1 to TRBJ2-2, with D possibly TRBD2 on 7 matching bases. The length of the CDR3 is 17 residues. Trimming left V 0 bases short and J 5 bases short, with 19 bases between. Germline V lookup: CDR1 DFQATT, CDR2 SNEGSKA (reference sequence). The CDR3, as DNA: TGCAGTGCTAGAGATAGTAGTTCGGGGGGCGGAACCGGGGAGCTGTTTTTT. It yields the protein CSARDSSSGGGTGELFF.

This chain joins TRBV3-1 and TRBJ1-1; TRBD1 is a possible D gene (5 bases). Germline V lookup: CDR1 LGHDT, CDR2 YNNKEL (reference sequence). Trimming took off 5 bases at V and 0 bases at J, with 10 bases between the two ends. The CDR3 contains 14 residues. Here the CDR3 DNA reads TGTGCCAGCAGCAGCCCGACAGTGAACACTGAAGCTTTCTTT. This encodes CASSSPTVNTEAFF.

This clonotype was observed many times. As DNA, the CDR3 is TGCGCCAGCAGCTTTGGCCCGCAAGAGACCCAGTACTTC. Amino acid sequence: CASSFGPQETQYF. The V call is TRBV5-1, the J call TRBJ2-5; D is undetermined. From germline, CDR1 is SGHRS and CDR2 YFSETQ. CDR3 length: 13 residues. Between the trimmed V and J ends, which lost 2 bases and 2 bases, there was a span of 7 bases.